This passage covers 11 T cell receptor beta chains from one sample sequenced in a study of blood T cell repertoires in COVID-19. Only in-frame clones appear in the TCRdb table, and some are missing; sequencing was by immunoSEQ multiplex PCR. The table lists about 180,000 clones, 85% to 90% of them singletons, with over 2% in the top ten. Sequences were obtained from PBMCs or T cells enriched from blood (not recorded which). These receptors came from a woman in her forties with acute COVID-19.

The J gene is TRBJ2-7, the V gene TRBV7-8; the match to TRBD1 covers 8 bases. Germline trimming cut 4 bases from V and 6 bases from J; bases unmatched to any gene: 2. Germline CDR1 SGHVS, CDR2 FQNEAQ. The CDR3 has 12 residues. The DNA for the CDR3 is TGTGCCAGCAGCTCCCAGGGGGCCGAGCAGTACTTC. Amino acids: CASSSQGAEQYF.

The V call is TRBV18, the J call TRBJ1-5; D remains ambiguous. CDR1 is KGHSH and CDR2 is LQKENI in the germline V gene. Trimming stripped 6 bases from V and 0 bases from J, with 6 bases between. CDR3 size: 13 residues. The CDR3 is CASSRSSNQPQHF. DNA for the CDR3: TGTGCCAGCTCCAGAAGTAGCAATCAGCCCCAGCATTTT.

V usage is TRBV7-2 and J usage is TRBJ2-3; 7 positions agree with TRBD2. The V gene's germline CDR1 is SGHTA and CDR2 FQGNSA. Trimming removed 7 bases from V and 2 bases from J; junction bases left unmatched: 9. The CDR3 loop spans 15 amino acids. CDR3 sequence (DNA): TGTGCCAGCAACTCCCAGGGACTAAACACAGATACGCAGTATTTT. Translated, it gives CASNSQGLNTDTQYF.

The J gene is TRBJ2-4, the V gene TRBV5-1; D possibly corresponds to TRBD1 (6 bases). The CDR3 length is 15 residues. The V end was cut by 2 bases, the J end by 7 bases, with 16 bases between. Germline CDR1 SGHRS, CDR2 YFSETQ. The CDR3 nucleotides are TGCGCCAGCAGCTTAGGTCGCGGGCAGGGGAACATTCAGTACTTC. The encoded protein is CASSLGRGQGNIQYF.

The chain joins TRBV5-8 to TRBJ2-5, with 7 bases aligning to TRBD2. The CDR3 is made up of 15 amino acids. V gave up 6 bases and J gave up 7 bases; unmatched junction bases: 15. The germline CDR1 and CDR2 sequences are SGHTS and YDEGEE. The CDR3 sequence: CASTPEGGSARTQYF. In DNA, the CDR3 is TGTGCCAGCACCCCCGAGGGAGGGTCTGCGAGGACCCAGTACTTC.

Only a few counts were recorded for this clone. CDR3 loop: CASSLITLAEETQYF. CDR3 DNA sequence: TGTGCCAGCAGCTTGATAACACTAGCGGAAGAGACCCAGTACTTC. The V gene is TRBV5-5, the J gene TRBJ2-5, with 8 bases identical to TRBD2. CDR3 size: 15 residues. CDR1 is SGHKS and CDR2 is YYEKEE in the germline V gene (reference sequence). With V trimmed by 1 base and J by 3 bases, 5 bases remained unmatched.

The rearrangement joins TRBV19 to TRBJ1-5; no clear D. The germline V gene has CDR1 LNHDA and CDR2 SQIVND (reference sequence). The germline V and J ends were trimmed by 0 bases and 4 bases, with 16 bases remaining between them. This CDR3 comprises 17 residues. CDR3 bases: TGTGCCAGTAGTATAGATTTAGTCAGGATACGGAATCAGCCCCAGCATTTT. Translation gives CASSIDLVRIRNQPQHF. The whole variable domain, filled in from reference TRBV19 and TRBJ1-5, reads DGGITQSPKYLFRKEGQNVTLSCEQNLNHDAMYWYRQDPGQGLRLIYYSQIVNDFQKGDIAEGYSVSREKKESFPLTVTSAQKNPTAFYLCASSIDLVRIRNQPQHFGDGTRLSIL.

The rearrangement uses TRBV28 and TRBJ2-7, with 14 bases fitting TRBD2. CDR3 size: 16 residues. Trimming took 6 bases from V and 2 from J; bases not matched to a gene: 6. CDR1 is MDHEN and CDR2 is SYDVKM in the germline V gene. The CDR3 protein is CASSRTSGGLPYEQYF. The CDR3 DNA is TGTGCCAGCAGCCGGACTAGCGGGGGGCTACCCTACGAGCAGTACTTC.

This rearrangement joins TRBV18 to TRBJ2-1; perhaps TRBD1 as D (6 bases). V was pared by 4 bases and J by 2 bases, with 9 bases between. The CDR3 runs to 14 residues. Per the germline V gene, CDR1 is KGHSH and CDR2 is LQKENI. The CDR3 is CASSLQGTYNEQFF. The CDR3 nucleotides read TGTGCCAGCTCACTCCAGGGGACCTACAATGAGCAGTTCTTC.

The count of this clone is one. The rearrangement uses TRBV10-1 and TRBJ1-1, with TRBD1 matching over 8 bases. The CDR3 loop spans 14 amino acids. Germline CDR1 reads WNHNN; CDR2 reads SYGVQD (reference sequence). V lost 4 bases to trimming and J lost 7 bases; unmatched junction nucleotides: 8. CDR3 amino acids: CASSALGQGGEAFF. Here the CDR3 DNA reads TGCGCCAGCAGTGCCCTAGGACAGGGAGGTGAAGCTTTCTTT.

This chain links TRBV7-6 with TRBJ2-7; D remains ambiguous. The CDR3 runs to 15 residues. CDR1 is SGHVS, CDR2 FNYEAQ, per germline. Trimming removed 1 base from V and 0 bases from J, with 10 bases in between. CDR3 protein: CASSLDGSSSYEQYF. CDR3 bases: TGTGCCAGCAGCTTAGACGGGTCGAGCTCCTACGAGCAGTACTTC. The entire variable domain, with the rest obtained from reference TRBV7-6 and TRBJ2-7, is as follows: GAGVSQSPRYKVTKRGQDVALRCDPISGHVSLYWYRQALGQGPEFLTYFNYEAQQDKSGLPNDRFSAERPEGSISTLTIQRTEQRDSAMYRCASSLDGSSSYEQYFGPGTRLTVT.